Below are 31 T cell receptor beta chains sequenced from a single sample in a study of blood T cell repertoires in COVID-19. Sequencing was performed with immunoSEQ multiplex PCR; in TCRdb, only in-frame clones are kept and a portion is missing. The data show 84,000 or so clones, roughly 80% seen once. The specimen was peripheral blood. The receptors shown here come from a human donor in a cohort sampled during active COVID-19.

This clone was observed a single time. The chain has TRBV6-1 and TRBJ1-1, with D unclear. This CDR3 comprises 14 residues. Germline V gene lookup returns CDR1 MNHNS and CDR2 SASEGT. The V end was cut by 1 base, the J end by 4 bases, with 10 bases between. CDR3 sequence: CASSEGGGSTEAFF. The CDR3 region has the DNA TGTGCCAGCAGTGAAGGAGGTGGCAGCACTGAAGCTTTCTTT.

The gene calls are TRBV19 and TRBJ1-5; 12 bases are shared with TRBD1. The CDR3 spans 16 residues. Germline V gives CDR1 LNHDA, CDR2 SQIVND (reference sequence). Losses at the gene ends were 5 bases for V and 6 bases for J; bases not matched to a gene: 8. For the CDR3, the DNA is TGTGCCAGTAGTTCCCGGGACAGGGGGCAGGGTCAGCCCCAGCATTTT. Protein: CASSSRDRGQGQPQHF. Complete variable domain (other parts from reference TRBV19 and TRBJ1-5): DGGITQSPKYLFRKEGQNVTLSCEQNLNHDAMYWYRQDPGQGLRLIYYSQIVNDFQKGDIAEGYSVSREKKESFPLTVTSAQKNPTAFYLCASSSRDRGQGQPQHFGDGTRLSIL.

J is TRBJ1-1 and V is TRBV6-2 or TRBV6-3; the D gene is possibly TRBD1 (5 bases). The CDR3 is 15 amino acids. The germline CDR1 and CDR2 sequences are MNHEY and SVGEGT. The germline V and J ends were trimmed by 6 bases and 4 bases, with 18 bases remaining between them. The CDR3 region has the DNA TGTGCCAGCAGCTCCCAGGGACGGGGGGTCACTGAAGCTTTCTTT. Translation gives CASSSQGRGVTEAFF.

The chain has TRBV29-1 and TRBJ2-3; no clear D. The CDR3 has 15 residues. With 6 bases removed from V and 0 bases from J, the gap between germline ends came to 16 bases. CDR1 and CDR2 (germline): SQVTM, ANQGSEA. DNA of the CDR3: TGCAGCGTCGATTCCCGAACGACTAGCACAGATACGCAGTATTTT. It specifies CSVDSRTTSTDTQYF.

This chain joins TRBV30 and TRBJ1-1; a possible D gene is TRBD1 (5 bases). The germline gives CDR1 GTSNPN, CDR2 SVGIG (reference sequence). V was pared by 1 base and J by 0 bases, with 6 bases between. The CDR3 runs 13 residues. CDR3 sequence reads: CAWSGQLNTEAFF. Written as DNA, the CDR3 is TGTGCCTGGAGTGGACAGTTGAACACTGAAGCTTTCTTT.

This clone came up once. The chain is built from TRBV7-6 and TRBJ2-7; a weak D match, TRBD2 (6 bases). Between the trimmed V and J ends, which lost 3 bases and 1 base, there was a span of 19 bases. CDR3 length: 17 amino acids. Germline loops: CDR1 SGHVS, CDR2 FNYEAQ. In DNA, the CDR3 is TGTGCCAGCAGCTTGGGACCAGGAGGGGATTTATCCTACGAGCAGTACTTC. It specifies CASSLGPGGDLSYEQYF.

The chain joins TRBV19 to TRBJ1-5, with TRBD1 identical over 7 bases. J gave up 3 bases and V 1 base, and 3 bases lay outside the gene matches. The CDR3 contains 15 residues. Germline CDR1 and CDR2: LNHDA and SQIVND (reference sequence). The CDR3 DNA reads TGTGCCAGTAGTATAGGAGGGGGCCTCAATCAGCCCCAGCATTTT. It encodes CASSIGGGLNQPQHF.

V gene TRBV19 combines with J gene TRBJ1-2, with a possible D match to TRBD1 (6 bases). CDR3 length: 17 amino acids. Trimming cost V 6 bases and J 0 bases, with 20 bases left between them. The germline V gene has CDR1 LNHDA and CDR2 SQIVND (reference sequence). The CDR3 loop reads CASSPAQGSGANYGYTF. The CDR3 coding sequence is TGTGCCAGTAGCCCGGCACAGGGATCCGGAGCTAACTATGGCTACACCTTC.

The chain links TRBV7-2 to TRBJ1-5; D call uncertain. V was cut by 6 bases and J by 2 bases, with 20 bases left in between. CDR1 and CDR2 (germline): SGHTA, FQGNSA. This CDR3 spans 17 amino acids. As DNA, the CDR3 is TGTGCCAGCAGTGCCGACACCTCCCGGAACGGCAATCAGCCCCAGCATTTT. It specifies CASSADTSRNGNQPQHF.

In DNA, the CDR3 is TGTGCCAGCAGCCCCATCAGGAGCGGGACCGAGCAGTACTTC. This encodes CASSPIRSGTEQYF. The chain couples TRBV11-1 to TRBJ2-7; the match to TRBD2 covers 7 bases. The CDR3 is 14 residues long. The V gene end was trimmed by 5 bases and the J gene end by 6 bases; junction bases not matched to a gene: 10. Germline V gene lookup returns CDR1 SGHAT and CDR2 FQDESV (reference sequence). Looking up the rest from reference TRBV11-1 and TRBJ2-7 gives the full variable domain: EAEVAQSPRYKITEKSQAVAFWCDPISGHATLYWYRQILGQGPELLVQFQDESVVDDSQLPKDRFSAERLKGVDSTLKIQPAELGDSAMYLCASSPIRSGTEQYFGPGTRLTVT.

The chain carries TRBV21-1 and TRBJ2-5; TRBD2, the D gene given by the table, was not confirmed from the DNA. TRBV21-1 is listed as a pseudogene. The CDR3 runs 18 residues. CDR3 DNA: TGTGCCAGCAGCAAACGGGAGCCGGGACTAGGAGACGGGGAGACCCAGTACTTC. Translated, it gives CASSKREPGLGDGETQYF.

This clone was detected once. This chain joins TRBV28 and TRBJ1-2, with 10 positions matching TRBD1. This CDR3 comprises 14 residues. The junction had 6 bases not matched to a gene; V was cut back by 4 bases and J by 7 bases. Germline V gene sequence: CDR1 MDHEN, CDR2 SYDVKM. The DNA of the CDR3 is TGTGCCAGCAGTTACAGACAGGGGGCAGTTGGCTACACCTTC. This translates into CASSYRQGAVGYTF.

The chain uses TRBV9 and TRBJ2-6; the D gene is possibly TRBD2 (6 bases). Germline V gives CDR1 SGDLS, CDR2 YYNGEE. The CDR3 contains 16 residues. Trimming cost V 6 bases and J 0 bases, with 13 bases left between them. The CDR3 nucleotides read TGTGCCAGCACCACCGGGACTGGCTCTGGGGCCAACGTCCTGACTTTC. Its translation: CASTTGTGSGANVLTF.

This chain connects TRBV5-4 to TRBJ2-5, with D possibly TRBD2 on 5 matching bases. V dropped 0 bases and J dropped 3 bases, with 6 bases sitting between them. CDR1 is SGHNT, CDR2 YYREEE, per germline (reference sequence). The CDR3 extends over 13 amino acids. The CDR3 spells CASSLEAEETQYF. The CDR3 DNA sequence: TGTGCCAGCAGCTTGGAAGCGGAAGAGACCCAGTACTTC.

The V and J genes are TRBV30 and TRBJ1-6; D may be TRBD1 (5 bases). The CDR3 totals 13 residues. Germline CDR1 reads GTSNPN; CDR2 reads SVGIG (reference sequence). V gave up 4 bases and J gave up 9 bases, with 13 bases separating them. CDR3: CAWNGGGGSPLHF. The DNA for the CDR3 is TGTGCCTGGAATGGGGGGGGAGGTTCACCCCTCCACTTT.

The chain uses TRBV14 and TRBJ2-1; D is unresolved. Trimming shortened V by 1 base and J by 4 bases, and 8 bases separated the two germline ends. The CDR3 totals 14 residues. Germline CDR1 SGHDN, CDR2 FVKESK. The CDR3 coding sequence is TGTGCCAGCAGCCAAGTCGTCAGATACAATGAGCAGTTCTTC. Its translation: CASSQVVRYNEQFF.

This chain connects TRBV9 to TRBJ2-7; possible D gene TRBD1, 5 bases. The CDR3 is 16 residues long. Looked up from germline, CDR1 is SGDLS and CDR2 is YYNGEE. Trimming took off 0 bases at V and 4 bases at J, with 17 bases between the two ends. CDR3 sequence reads: CASSVDWGLGGYEQYF. The CDR3 DNA reads as TGTGCCAGCAGCGTAGATTGGGGCCTAGGTGGGTACGAGCAGTACTTC.

CDR3 amino acids: CSASGTGPYEQYF. The CDR3 nucleotides read TGCAGTGCTAGTGGGACAGGGCCCTACGAGCAGTACTTC. V and J are TRBV20-1 and TRBJ2-7; 9 bases map to TRBD1. The CDR3 is 13 residues long. The ends lost 3 bases at V and 2 bases at J; junction bases unmatched: 2. Germline assignment: CDR1 DFQATT and CDR2 SNEGSKA (reference sequence).

This clone has just one count. CDR3 sequence: CASSSDRGRDEKLFF. The CDR3 DNA sequence: TGTGCCAGCAGTTCGGACAGGGGGCGGGATGAAAAACTGTTTTTT. The chain joins TRBV28 to TRBJ1-4; 11 bases align to TRBD1. The ends lost 4 bases at V and 6 bases at J; junction bases unmatched: 4. There are 15 residues in the CDR3. Germline CDR1 is MDHEN and CDR2 is SYDVKM.

The chain employs TRBV18 and TRBJ1-4, with TRBD1 as a possible D gene (5 bases). The CDR3 consists of 15 residues. Germline CDR1 is KGHSH and CDR2 is LQKENI. Trimming shortened V by 3 bases and J by 6 bases, and 14 bases separated the two germline ends. The CDR3 is CASSPQRGGDEKLFF. CDR3 DNA: TGTGCCAGCTCACCCCAGAGGGGAGGGGATGAAAAACTGTTTTTT.

This chain joins TRBV2 and TRBJ1-1, with 7 bases aligning to TRBD1. The V gene's germline CDR1 is SNHLY and CDR2 FYNNEI. The CDR3 sequence is 14 residues long. V gave up 5 bases and J gave up 1 base; unmatched junction bases: 4. CDR3: CASSKTGKNTEAFF. CDR3 sequence (DNA): TGTGCCAGCAGTAAGACAGGGAAGAACACTGAAGCTTTCTTT.

The J gene is TRBJ1-1, the V gene TRBV11-3; D gene uncertain. CDR3 length: 12 residues. Trimming took 3 bases from V and 8 from J, leaving 10 bases between them. Germline CDR1 and CDR2: SGHNT and YENEEA. Here the CDR3 DNA reads TGTGCCAGCAGCTTTTCTCCCGGGGAAGCTTTCTTT. It translates to CASSFSPGEAFF.

The chain combines TRBV24-1 with TRBJ1-5; 9 nucleotides match TRBD1. Unmatched junction bases numbered 14, after V lost 3 bases and J lost 0 bases. CDR3 size: 20 residues. In germline, CDR1 is KGHDR, CDR2 SFDVKD. The DNA for the CDR3 is TGTGCCACCAGTGATCCTTTGCCCCGGGACAGGGACTCTAGCAATCAGCCCCAGCATTTT. Amino acid sequence: CATSDPLPRDRDSSNQPQHF.

The J gene is TRBJ2-1, the V gene TRBV28, with D maybe TRBD2 (5 bases). CDR1 and CDR2 from the germline V gene are MDHEN and SYDVKM. CDR3 length equals 15 residues. V was cut by 8 bases and J by 10 bases, with 24 bases left in between. The CDR3 reads CASAGVASFSGEQFF. CDR3 sequence (DNA): TGTGCCAGCGCTGGGGTGGCTAGCTTCTCTGGGGAGCAGTTCTTC. Combining the CDR3 with reference TRBV28 and TRBJ2-1 gives the whole variable domain DVKVTQSSRYLVKRTGEKVFLECVQDMDHENMFWYRQDPGLGLRLIYFSYDVKMKEKGDIPEGYSVSREKKERFSLILESASTNQTSMYLCASAGVASFSGEQFFGPGTRLTVL.

The table lists this clone with a few counts. The gene calls are TRBV4-1 and TRBJ2-7; D possibly corresponds to TRBD1 (6 bases). V dropped 1 base and J dropped 2 bases, with 9 bases sitting between them. This CDR3 has 14 amino acids. Germline V gene sequence: CDR1 MGHRA, CDR2 YSYEKL. CDR3 in amino acids: CASSQGYRAYEQYF. In DNA form, the CDR3 reads TGCGCCAGCAGCCAAGGGTACAGGGCCTACGAGCAGTACTTC.

The chain uses TRBV30 and TRBJ1-3; D might be TRBD1 (6 bases). Per the germline V gene, CDR1 is GTSNPN and CDR2 is SVGIG (reference sequence). The CDR3 is made up of 12 amino acids. Written as DNA, the CDR3 is TGTGCTGGGCGGGGGGGCCGAAACACCATATATTTT. This sequence encodes CAGRGGRNTIYF.

This sequence joins TRBV7-8 and TRBJ1-2; perhaps TRBD1 as D (5 bases). V gave up 1 base and J gave up 3 bases, with 15 bases separating them. CDR3 length: 16 residues. CDR1 and CDR2 from the germline V gene are SGHVS and FQNEAQ. CDR3 loop: CASSLGRGAEYYGYTF. The CDR3 bases are TGTGCCAGCAGCTTAGGGCGCGGGGCGGAGTACTATGGCTACACCTTC.

The gene calls are TRBV7-8 and TRBJ1-5; the D gene is possibly TRBD1 (6 bases). The CDR3 sequence is 16 residues long. The germline V gene encodes CDR1 SGHVS and CDR2 FQNEAQ. V was cut by 3 bases and J by 1 base, with 13 bases left in between. DNA for the CDR3: TGTGCCAGCAGCTTTACAGGGATAAGCAGCAATCAGCCCCAGCATTTT. This translates into CASSFTGISSNQPQHF.

The V call is TRBV5-1, the J call TRBJ2-7; D is unclear. Germline V lookup: CDR1 SGHRS, CDR2 YFSETQ. The CDR3 covers 13 residues. V was shortened by 0 bases and J by 5 bases, with 9 bases between the two germline ends. The CDR3 nucleotides read TGCGCCAGCAGCTTGGCACAGCCCCACGAGCAGTACTTC. Protein product: CASSLAQPHEQYF.

The rearrangement uses TRBV5-1 and TRBJ1-1; a weak D match, TRBD1 (5 bases). This CDR3 region has 15 residues. V was cut by 5 bases and J by 0 bases, with 14 bases left in between. Germline assignment: CDR1 SGHRS and CDR2 YFSETQ. The CDR3 DNA reads TGCGCCAGCAGGATTGACCCGGGGGTGAACACTGAAGCTTTCTTT. It encodes CASRIDPGVNTEAFF.

The chain uses TRBV5-1 and TRBJ2-4; D may be TRBD1 (6 bases). This CDR3 is built from 14 residues. Germline assignment: CDR1 SGHRS and CDR2 YFSETQ. The V gene lost 2 bases and the J gene lost 5 bases, with 11 bases spanning the gap. The CDR3 DNA reads as TGCGCCAGCAGCTTCCCAGGGGTGGAAAACATTCAGTACTTC. This gives the protein CASSFPGVENIQYF. Combining the CDR3 with reference TRBV5-1 and TRBJ2-4 gives the whole variable domain KAGVTQTPRYLIKTRGQQVTLSCSPISGHRSVSWYQQTPGQGLQFLFEYFSETQRNKGNFPGRFSGRQFSNSRSEMNVSTLELGDSALYLCASSFPGVENIQYFGAGTRLSVL.